Each of the 9 T cell receptor beta chains below was sequenced from the same sample in a study of beta chain features in type 1 diabetes. These receptors' antigens are unknown. Reverse transcribing all isolated RNA meant expressed TCRB transcripts were sequenced. Some clones are missing from TCRdb's copy, which holds only in-frame ones; the method was immunoSEQ multiplex PCR. The sample contains 500,000 to 850,000 clones, over 11% of which appear only once. Study observations and caveats: A moderate, significant TCRB CDR3 shortening appeared in type 1 diabetes across four CD4+ subsets.

The source material was naive CD4+ T cells from blood. The receptors derive from a man between 18 and 35 years old with type 1 diabetes.

This clone has just a few counts. The genes are TRBV29-1 and TRBJ2-1, with D possibly TRBD2 on 7 matching bases. The CDR3 has 13 amino acids. Germline loops: CDR1 SQVTM, CDR2 ANQGSEA. V shed 7 bases and J shed 6 bases, with 16 bases lying between them. CDR3 sequence reads: CSGVQGGGNEQFF. The CDR3 DNA follows: TGCAGCGGAGTACAGGGAGGGGGCAATGAGCAGTTCTTC.

This clone was counted only a few times. This sequence joins TRBV9 and TRBJ1-2; D unclear. V lost 0 bases to trimming and J lost 4 bases, with 16 bases between them. Germline CDR1 reads SGDLS; CDR2 reads YYNGEE. The CDR3 covers 16 residues. The CDR3 DNA reads TGTGCCAGCAGCGTAGTGTCACGGATGCATTCCTATGGCTACACCTTC. This sequence encodes CASSVVSRMHSYGYTF.

This clone has just a few counts. The gene calls are TRBV30 and TRBJ1-5; 7 nucleotides align to TRBD1. After removal of 1 base from V and 5 bases from J, the junction contained 8 bases not matched to a gene. Germline CDR1 and CDR2: GTSNPN and SVGIG (reference sequence). This CDR3 has 15 residues. The chain's CDR3 is CAWSGGRTGDQPQHF. In DNA form, the CDR3 reads TGTGCCTGGAGTGGGGGACGGACAGGAGATCAGCCCCAGCATTTT.

About this clone itself: The same CDR3 arises from other DNA sequences in this sample as well. This rearrangement joins TRBV18 to TRBJ2-1, with a tentative D call TRBD2 (5 bases). Trimming took 6 bases from V and 8 from J, leaving 11 bases between them. Germline lookup yields CDR1 KGHSH and CDR2 LQKENI. This CDR3 has 12 residues. As DNA, the CDR3 is TGTGCCAGCTCCCCTCGGGGTGATGAGCAGTTCTTC. This encodes CASSPRGDEQFF.

In its sample, this clone was seen a few times. This chain uses TRBV29-1 with TRBJ2-7; TRBD1 agrees at 8 bases. Germline-derived CDR1 and CDR2 are SQVTM and ANQGSEA. After removal of 4 bases from V and 4 bases from J, the junction contained 3 bases not matched to a gene. CDR3 length equals 12 residues. In DNA, the CDR3 is TGCAGCGTTGGACAGGGGCGGTACGAGCAGTACTTC. This gives the protein CSVGQGRYEQYF.

This clone was detected a few times. The chain has TRBV28 and TRBJ1-1; 9 positions agree with TRBD1. The CDR3 contains 15 residues. Losses at the gene ends were 8 bases for V and 3 bases for J; bases not matched to a gene: 10. In germline, CDR1 is MDHEN, CDR2 SYDVKM. The CDR3, as DNA: TGTGCCAGCGGCACAACAGGGGGCGATTACACTGAAGCTTTCTTT. Encoded protein: CASGTTGGDYTEAFF.

The chain uses TRBV30 and TRBJ2-5, with unresolved D. Per the germline V gene, CDR1 is GTSNPN and CDR2 is SVGIG (reference sequence). V was trimmed by 0 bases and J by 0 bases, leaving 11 bases between them. The CDR3 extends over 15 amino acids. For the CDR3, the DNA is TGTGCCTGGAGTGTAAATATAGGGTACCAAGAGACCCAGTACTTC. This translates into CAWSVNIGYQETQYF.

This sequence joins TRBV4-2 and TRBJ1-1; D is unresolved. The germline V and J ends were trimmed by 0 bases and 1 base, with 15 bases remaining between them. The CDR3 length is 17 residues. The germline V gene has CDR1 LGHNA and CDR2 YNFKEQ. DNA for the CDR3: TGTGCCAGCAGCCAAGATCGCCTTTGGGCCGAGAACACTGAAGCTTTCTTT. Its translation: CASSQDRLWAENTEAFF.

This rearrangement joins TRBV4-3 to TRBJ1-6, with D unclear. CDR1 and CDR2 from the germline V gene are LGHNA and YSLEER. This CDR3 comprises 16 residues. Trimming took 4 bases from V and 7 from J, leaving 17 bases between them. CDR3 sequence reads: CASSLVPLTGNSPLHF. In DNA, the CDR3 is TGCGCCAGCAGCCTAGTTCCCCTCACGGGGAATTCACCCCTCCACTTT.